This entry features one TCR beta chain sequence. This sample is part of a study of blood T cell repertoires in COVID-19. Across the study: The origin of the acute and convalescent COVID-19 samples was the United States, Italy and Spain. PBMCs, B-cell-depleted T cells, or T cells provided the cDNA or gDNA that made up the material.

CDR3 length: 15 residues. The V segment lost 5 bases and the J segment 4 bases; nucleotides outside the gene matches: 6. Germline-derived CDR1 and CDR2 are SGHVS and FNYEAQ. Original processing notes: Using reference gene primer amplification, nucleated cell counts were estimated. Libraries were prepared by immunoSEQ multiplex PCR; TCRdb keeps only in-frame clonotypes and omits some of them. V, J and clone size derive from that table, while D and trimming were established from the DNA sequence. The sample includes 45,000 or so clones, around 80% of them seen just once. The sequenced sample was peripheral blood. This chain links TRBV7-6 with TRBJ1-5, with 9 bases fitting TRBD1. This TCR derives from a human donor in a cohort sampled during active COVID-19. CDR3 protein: CASSPGDRGNQPQHF. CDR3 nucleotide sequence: TGTGCCAGCAGCCCAGGAGACAGGGGGAATCAGCCCCAGCATTTT.